This TCR beta chain was observed in a study of cytotoxic CD8 clonotypes in ibrutinib-treated CLL. On the study more broadly: Mean values per sample were some 250,000 productive templates and about 94,000 productive rearrangements.

Note on this clone: Its target is unknown.

General study findings and limits: A rise in clonality was seen at ibrutinib response, and a fall back toward baseline was seen at progression.

Libraries were prepared by immunoSEQ multiplex PCR; TCRdb keeps only in-frame clonotypes and omits some of them. The table includes some 30,000 clones, 75% to 80% detected once. Sequenced here: PBMCs, sampled after 36 months of ibrutinib treatment. This TCR was recovered from a human donor with chronic lymphocytic leukemia.

In nucleotides, the CDR3 is TGTGCCAGCAGTTTTGACAGGGGTACCGGGGAGCTGTTTTTT. This codes for CASSFDRGTGELFF. The V call is TRBV6-9, the J call TRBJ2-2, with TRBD1 matching over 8 bases. V gave up 4 bases and J gave up 5 bases; unmatched junction bases: 3. CDR3 length equals 14 residues. Germline V gene sequence: CDR1 MNHGY, CDR2 SVAAGI.